This is a list of T cell receptor beta chains from one sample in a study of cytomegalovirus exposure and HLA in healthy donors. TCRdb's table, derived via immunoSEQ multiplex PCR, lists solely in-frame clones and lacks some. Seen here are around 220,000 clones, 75% to 80% observed once, and the top ten hold around 1.8%. The sequenced material came from PBMCs. The receptor set was obtained from a man aged 18 to 35 in good health and CMV-seronegative. Each CDR3 is given with its conserved first and last residue. D genes are given only for firm matches. Clone size, where shown, is once, few, many, or a class for clones that have expanded.

v_call	d_call	j_call	clone_size	cdr3_nt	cdr3_aa
TRBV7-3	TRBD2	TRBJ2-6	.	TGTGCCAGCAGCTTCTCACTAGCGGGAAGCTCTGGGGCCAACGTCCTGACTTTC	CASSFSLAGSSGANVLTF
TRBV7-6	.	TRBJ1-1	.	TGTGCCAGCAGCGGTGGCTACACTGAAGCTTTCTTT	CASSGGYTEAFF
TRBV6-1	.	TRBJ1-5	.	TGTGCCAGCAGCCGGGAGCATAGCAATCAGCCCCAGCATTTT	CASSREHSNQPQHF
TRBV10-3	.	TRBJ1-2	.	TGTGCCATCAGTGCGCAGGACTATGGCTACACCTTC	CAISAQDYGYTF
TRBV25-1	.	TRBJ2-1	.	TGTGCCAGCAGGGACTCTTTAGGGCCGTCCTACAATGAGCAGTTCTTC	CASRDSLGPSYNEQFF
TRBV28	.	TRBJ1-1	.	TGTGCCAGCAGTCCCCCCTTAGGCGGAGCTTTCTTT	CASSPPLGGAFF
TRBV19	TRBD1	TRBJ1-5	.	TGTGCCAGTAGTCGATGGTTAGGACAGGGGGTTCAGCCCCAGCATTTT	CASSRWLGQGVQPQHF
TRBV5-1	.	TRBJ2-2	few	TGCGCCAGCAGCGCCCAGGGGATCGACACCGGGGAGCTGTTTTTT	CASSAQGIDTGELFF
TRBV4-1	TRBD1	TRBJ1-4	.	TGCGCCAGCAGCCAAGGGCCCCAGGGGGCCTCTAATGAAAAACTGTTTTTT	CASSQGPQGASNEKLFF
TRBV7-6	TRBD1	TRBJ2-2	.	TGTGCCAGCAGCTCGGGACAGGGGGTAGTTGGGGAGCTGTTTTTT	CASSSGQGVVGELFF